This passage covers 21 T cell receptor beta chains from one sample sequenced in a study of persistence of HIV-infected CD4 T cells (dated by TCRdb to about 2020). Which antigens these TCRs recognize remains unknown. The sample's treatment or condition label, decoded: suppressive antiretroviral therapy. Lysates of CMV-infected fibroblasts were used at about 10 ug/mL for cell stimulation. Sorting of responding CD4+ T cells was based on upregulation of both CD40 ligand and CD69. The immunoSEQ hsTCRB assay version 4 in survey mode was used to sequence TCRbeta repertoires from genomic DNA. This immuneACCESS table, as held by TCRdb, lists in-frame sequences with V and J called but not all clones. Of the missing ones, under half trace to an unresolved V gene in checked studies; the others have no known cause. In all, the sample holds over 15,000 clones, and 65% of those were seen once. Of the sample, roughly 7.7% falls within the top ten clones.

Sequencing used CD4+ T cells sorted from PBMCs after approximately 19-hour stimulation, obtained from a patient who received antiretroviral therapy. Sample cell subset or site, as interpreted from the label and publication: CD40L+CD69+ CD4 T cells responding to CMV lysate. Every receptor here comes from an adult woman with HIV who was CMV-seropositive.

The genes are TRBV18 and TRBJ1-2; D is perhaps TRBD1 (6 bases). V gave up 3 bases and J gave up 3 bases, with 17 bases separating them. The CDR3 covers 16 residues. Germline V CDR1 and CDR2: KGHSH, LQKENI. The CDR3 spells CASSPPVGAFDYGYTF. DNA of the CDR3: TGTGCCAGCTCACCGCCGGTGGGGGCATTCGACTATGGCTACACCTTC.

The CDR3 DNA follows: TGTGCCAGCAGCTTCGACAGGGGCAAGAATTCACCCCTCCACTTT. As protein: CASSFDRGKNSPLHF. This chain links TRBV5-5 with TRBJ1-6; 8 nucleotides agree with TRBD1. With V trimmed by 2 bases and J by 7 bases, 5 bases remained unmatched. This CDR3 is 15 amino acids long. The germline gives CDR1 SGHKS, CDR2 YYEKEE (reference sequence). Together with reference TRBV5-5 and TRBJ1-6, the CDR3 gives the full variable domain: DAGVTQSPTHLIKTRGQQVTLRCSPISGHKSVSWYQQVLGQGPQFIFQYYEKEERGRGNFPDRFSARQFPNYSSELNVNALLLGDSALYLCASSFDRGKNSPLHFGNGTRLTVT.

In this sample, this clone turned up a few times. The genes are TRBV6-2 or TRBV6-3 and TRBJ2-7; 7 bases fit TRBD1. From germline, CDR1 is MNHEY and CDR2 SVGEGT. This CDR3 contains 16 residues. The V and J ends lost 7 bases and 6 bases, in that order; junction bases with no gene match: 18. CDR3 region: CASTPFGGQVGSEQYF. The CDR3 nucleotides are TGTGCCAGCACCCCGTTTGGCGGACAGGTCGGATCCGAGCAGTACTTC.

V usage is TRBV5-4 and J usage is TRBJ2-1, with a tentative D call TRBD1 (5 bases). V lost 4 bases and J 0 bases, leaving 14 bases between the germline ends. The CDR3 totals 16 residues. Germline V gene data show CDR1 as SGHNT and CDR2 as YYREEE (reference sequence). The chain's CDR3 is CASSPARGSSYNEQFF. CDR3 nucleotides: TGTGCCAGCAGCCCCGCAAGGGGCAGCTCCTACAATGAGCAGTTCTTC.

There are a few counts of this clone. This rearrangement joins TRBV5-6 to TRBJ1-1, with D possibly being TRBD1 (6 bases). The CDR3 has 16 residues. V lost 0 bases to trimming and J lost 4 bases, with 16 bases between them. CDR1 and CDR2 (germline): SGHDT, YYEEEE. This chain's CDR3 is CASSLVDRSGATEAFF. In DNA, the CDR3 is TGTGCCAGCAGCTTGGTGGATCGGTCGGGGGCCACTGAAGCTTTCTTT.

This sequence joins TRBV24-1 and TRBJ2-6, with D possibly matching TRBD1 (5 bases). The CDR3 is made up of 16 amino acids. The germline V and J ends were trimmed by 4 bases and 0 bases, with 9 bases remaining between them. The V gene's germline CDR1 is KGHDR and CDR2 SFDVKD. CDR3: CATSDPGFSGANVLTF. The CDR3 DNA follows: TGTGCCACCAGTGACCCAGGGTTCTCTGGGGCCAACGTCCTGACTTTC.

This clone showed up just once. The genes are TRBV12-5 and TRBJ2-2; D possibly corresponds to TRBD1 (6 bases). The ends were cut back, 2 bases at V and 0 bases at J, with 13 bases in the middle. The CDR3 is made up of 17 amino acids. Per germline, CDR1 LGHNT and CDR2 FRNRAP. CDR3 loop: CASGLSPTGANTGELFF. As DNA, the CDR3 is TGTGCTAGTGGTTTGTCTCCGACAGGTGCGAACACCGGGGAGCTGTTTTTT. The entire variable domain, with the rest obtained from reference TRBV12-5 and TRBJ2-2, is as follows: DARVTQTPRHKVTEMGQEVTMRCQPILGHNTVFWYRQTMMQGLELLAYFRNRAPLDDSGMPKDRFSAEMPDATLATLKIQPSEPRDSAVYFCASGLSPTGANTGELFFGEGSRLTVL.

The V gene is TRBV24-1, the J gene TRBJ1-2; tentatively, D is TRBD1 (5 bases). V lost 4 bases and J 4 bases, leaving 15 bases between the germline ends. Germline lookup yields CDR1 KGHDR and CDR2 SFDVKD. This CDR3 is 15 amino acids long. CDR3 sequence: CATSDPAGGSYGYTF. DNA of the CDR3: TGTGCCACCAGTGACCCTGCGGGGGGGAGCTATGGCTACACCTTC.

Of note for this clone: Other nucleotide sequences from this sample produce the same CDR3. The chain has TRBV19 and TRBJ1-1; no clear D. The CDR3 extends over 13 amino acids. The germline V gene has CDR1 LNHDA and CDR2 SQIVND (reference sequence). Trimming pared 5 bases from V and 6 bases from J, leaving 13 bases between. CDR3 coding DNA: TGTGCCAGTAGTTGGGGTCCGAGCGCTGAAGCTTTCTTT. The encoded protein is CASSWGPSAEAFF.

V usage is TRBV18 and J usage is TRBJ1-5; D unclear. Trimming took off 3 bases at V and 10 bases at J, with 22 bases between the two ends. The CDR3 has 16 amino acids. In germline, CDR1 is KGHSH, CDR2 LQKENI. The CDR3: CASSPGRGSDGRPQHF. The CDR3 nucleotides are TGTGCCAGCTCACCGGGCCGGGGATCCGATGGACGCCCCCAGCATTTT.

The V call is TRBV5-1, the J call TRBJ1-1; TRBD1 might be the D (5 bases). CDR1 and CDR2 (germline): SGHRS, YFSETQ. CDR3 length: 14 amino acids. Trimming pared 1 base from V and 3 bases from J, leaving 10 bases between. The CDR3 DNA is TGCGCCAGCAGCTTGTCGGGGGAGGACACTGAAGCTTTCTTT. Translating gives CASSLSGEDTEAFF.

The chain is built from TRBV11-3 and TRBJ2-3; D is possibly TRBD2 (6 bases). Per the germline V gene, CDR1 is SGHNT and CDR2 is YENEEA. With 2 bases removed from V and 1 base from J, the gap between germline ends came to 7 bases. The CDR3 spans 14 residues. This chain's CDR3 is CASSLSSGTDTQYF. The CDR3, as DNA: TGTGCCAGCAGCTTATCTAGCGGCACAGATACGCAGTATTTT.

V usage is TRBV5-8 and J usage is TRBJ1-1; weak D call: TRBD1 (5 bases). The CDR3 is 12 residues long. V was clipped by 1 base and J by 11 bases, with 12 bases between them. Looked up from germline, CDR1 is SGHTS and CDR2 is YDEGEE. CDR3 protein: CASSLRGWLAFF. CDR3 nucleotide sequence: TGTGCCAGCAGCTTGAGGGGTTGGTTGGCTTTCTTT. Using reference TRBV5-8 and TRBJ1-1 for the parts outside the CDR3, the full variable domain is EAGVTQSPTHLIKTRGQQATLRCSPISGHTSVYWYQQALGLGLQFLLWYDEGEERNRGNFPPRFSGRQFPNYSSELNVNALELEDSALYLCASSLRGWLAFFGQGTRLTVV.

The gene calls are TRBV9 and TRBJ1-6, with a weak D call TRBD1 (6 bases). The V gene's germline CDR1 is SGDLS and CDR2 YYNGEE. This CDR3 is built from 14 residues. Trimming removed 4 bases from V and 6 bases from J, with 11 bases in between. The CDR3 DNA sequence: TGTGCCAGCAGCTCTACAGGGCCTAATTCACCCCTCCACTTT. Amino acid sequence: CASSSTGPNSPLHF.

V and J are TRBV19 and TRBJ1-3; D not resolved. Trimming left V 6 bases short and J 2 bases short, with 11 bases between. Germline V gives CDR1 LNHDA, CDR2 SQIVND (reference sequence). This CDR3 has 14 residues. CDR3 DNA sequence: TGTGCCAGTAGATCGACGTTCACTGGAAACACCATATATTTT. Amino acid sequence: CASRSTFTGNTIYF.

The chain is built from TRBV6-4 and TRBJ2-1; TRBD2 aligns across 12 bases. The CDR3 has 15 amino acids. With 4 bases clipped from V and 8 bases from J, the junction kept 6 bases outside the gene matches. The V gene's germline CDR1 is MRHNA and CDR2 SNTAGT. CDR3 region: CASSVLAGGMYEQFF. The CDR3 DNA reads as TGTGCCAGCAGTGTACTAGCGGGGGGTATGTATGAGCAGTTCTTC.

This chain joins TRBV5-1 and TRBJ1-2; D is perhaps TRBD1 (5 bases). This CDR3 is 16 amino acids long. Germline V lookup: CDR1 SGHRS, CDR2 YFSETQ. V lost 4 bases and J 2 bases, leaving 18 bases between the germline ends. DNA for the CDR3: TGCGCCAGCAGCCCAGTCGGACCACACAGGAACTATGGCTACACCTTC. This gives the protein CASSPVGPHRNYGYTF.

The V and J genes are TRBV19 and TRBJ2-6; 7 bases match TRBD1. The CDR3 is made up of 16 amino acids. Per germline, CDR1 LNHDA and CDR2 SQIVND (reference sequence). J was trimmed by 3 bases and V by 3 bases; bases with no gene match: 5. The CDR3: CASSIVGGFGANVLTF. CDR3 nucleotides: TGTGCCAGTAGTATTGTAGGGGGCTTTGGGGCCAACGTCCTGACTTTC.

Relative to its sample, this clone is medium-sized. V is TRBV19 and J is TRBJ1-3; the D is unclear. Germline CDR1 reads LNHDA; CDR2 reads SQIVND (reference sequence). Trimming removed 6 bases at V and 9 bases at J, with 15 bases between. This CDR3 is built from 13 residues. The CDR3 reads CASSPSPGGTIYF. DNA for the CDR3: TGTGCCAGTAGCCCCAGCCCTGGCGGCACCATATATTTT.

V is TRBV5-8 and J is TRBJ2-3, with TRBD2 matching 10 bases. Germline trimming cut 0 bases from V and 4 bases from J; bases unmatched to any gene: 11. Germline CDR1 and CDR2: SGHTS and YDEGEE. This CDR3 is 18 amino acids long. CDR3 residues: CASSLAQGAGGQADTQYF. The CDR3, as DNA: TGTGCCAGCAGCTTGGCCCAGGGAGCGGGGGGGCAGGCAGATACGCAGTATTTT. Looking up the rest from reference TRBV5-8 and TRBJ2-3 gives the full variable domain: EAGVTQSPTHLIKTRGQQATLRCSPISGHTSVYWYQQALGLGLQFLLWYDEGEERNRGNFPPRFSGRQFPNYSSELNVNALELEDSALYLCASSLAQGAGGQADTQYFGPGTRLTVL.

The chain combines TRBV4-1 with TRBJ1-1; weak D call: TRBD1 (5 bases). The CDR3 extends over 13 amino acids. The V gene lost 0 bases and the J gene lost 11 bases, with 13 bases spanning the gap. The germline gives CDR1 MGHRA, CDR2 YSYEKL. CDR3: CASSQEVGRRAFF. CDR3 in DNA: TGCGCCAGCAGCCAAGAGGTGGGGCGCCGGGCTTTCTTT.